This T cell receptor (beta chain) emerged from a study of blood T cell repertoires in COVID-19. The protocol was immunoSEQ multiplex PCR, while the TCRdb copy is restricted to in-frame clones and leaves out a portion. The sample consists of about 250,000 clones, 80% to 90% of them appearing once. The germline CDR1 and CDR2 sequences are KGHSH and LQKENI. J was trimmed by 5 bases and V by 4 bases; bases with no gene match: 8. CDR3 length: 15 residues. Donors of Cohort 3 who recovered were those that had two negative PCRs, clearance, or symptom resolution. This sequence was found in a woman in her thirties who had recovered from COVID-19. Input material: PBMCs or T cells enriched from blood (not recorded which). This chain links TRBV18 with TRBJ1-5; 7 nucleotides match TRBD1. CDR3 loop: CASSQQGNPDQPQHF. The CDR3 bases are TGTGCCAGCTCACAACAGGGGAACCCGGATCAGCCCCAGCATTTT.